One TCR beta chain is described in this entry. The sample holds one count of this clonotype. Its target antigen remains unknown. Base qualities are not at hand, and no much larger clone is one base apart. A lone read is weak support. This entry belongs to a study of blood T cells in healthy people across ages (dated by TCRdb to 2013 to 2016). In terms of the full investigation: Template switching captured roughly one uniquely barcoded TCR beta cDNA molecule per two T cells in model experiments. Age-related changes in TCR beta repertoire diversity were measured in the study by deep sequencing normalized with unique cDNA molecular identifiers. Donors were grouped into four age groups: young (average approximately 15 years), middle-aged (39), aged (about 59) and long-lived (about 90). To avoid experimental bias, donors of different ages were distributed randomly across sequencing lanes. Using the same blood draw, the study looked at two additional independent replicas of 1 million unique cDNA reads for two donors, one aged 18 to 30 and the other aged 80 or older. Here is what the overall study found, with its caveats: Compared with the aged group, more naive CD4+ T cells, fewer expanded clones and increased TCR diversity were shown by the long-lived group, suggesting age selection. Estimates of total diversity from one million sequenced T cells were regarded as lower bounds and underestimates. Observed TCR beta diversity correlated strongly with the percentage of naive T cells measured by flow cytometry. Bulk unsorted PBMC profiling prevented conclusive comparison of naive and antigen-experienced compartments. As age increased, observed TCR beta diversity per million T cells dropped in a roughly linear way, and a significant reduction was already evident by age about 36. The CMV infection status of donors was not known, potentially confounding age-related changes in expanded clonotypes.

CDR1 and CDR2 (MGHDK, SYGVNS) derive from the germline V gene. Measured from the cysteine to the phenylalanine, the CDR3 is 14 residues long. The kept DNA is CDR3 alone, 42 bases in frame from the first base. Relative to germline, V is 0 bases shorter and J is 8 bases shorter, with 11 bases between their ends. Libraries came from 5' RACE. The data were produced on an Illumina HiSeq 2500. The second PCR ran for about 6 to 11 cycles and used a J-beta primer mix along with a sample-barcoded 5' primer. Each TCR beta cDNA molecule received a unique molecular identifier from a template-switch 5' adaptor carrying 12 random nucleotides. Each sample yielded at least 3 million CDR3-containing paired-end reads. The Mint cDNA synthesis kit, primed by a TRBC-specific oligonucleotide, was used to synthesize first-strand cDNA from all RNA. Following uracil-DNA glycosylase treatment, a first 18-cycle PCR with universal primers M1SS and BC2_uni_R was performed on all cDNA. From the authors' description of their analysis: For normalization, 1 million high-quality reads, each with a distinct molecular identifier, were randomly selected from each sample. Instead of being binned into consensus sequences, reads with shared molecular identifiers were discarded. MiTCR, run with a Q25 quality threshold and the strictest error-elimination algorithm, handled CDR3 identification, clonotype clustering and error correction. A nonparametric unseen species model with Euler transformation was used to estimate a lower bound on total TCR beta diversity. Starting from the raw public reads, TCRdb applied fastp trimming at Q25, assembled clones with MiXCR and retained in-frame beta chains. Rows with one shared CDR3 protein collapse into an entry with the most common genes and DNA. TCRdb's processing, not the authors', yielded these V and J calls. Across this sample there are 650,000 to 1,000,000 distinct CDR3 sequences, with under 40% seen only once. Roughly 13% of the sample belongs to the ten largest clones.

The approximately 39 donors, aged roughly 6 to 95 years, were systemically healthy Caucasian individuals from Russia. About 9.8 milliliters of peripheral blood were drawn from each donor into EDTA-treated Vacutainer tubes. PBMCs were isolated by Ficoll-Paque density-gradient centrifugation, with at least 7 million obtained per sample. Trizol reagent was used to extract total RNA from the PBMCs, yielding at least 5 micrograms per sample. The percentages of naive CD45RAhigh/CD27high T cells were determined by flow cytometry on a PBMC aliquot from every donor. The receptor was derived from a man aged 18 to 29 in good health. Sequencing input: blood. The V and J segments used are TRBV25-1 and TRBJ2-1; TRBD2 is possibly the D segment (5 matching bases). The DNA sequence follows: TGTGCCAGCAGTGAATACGGGGTTTTCGATGAGCAGTTCTTC. Its translation reads: CASSEYGVFDEQFF.